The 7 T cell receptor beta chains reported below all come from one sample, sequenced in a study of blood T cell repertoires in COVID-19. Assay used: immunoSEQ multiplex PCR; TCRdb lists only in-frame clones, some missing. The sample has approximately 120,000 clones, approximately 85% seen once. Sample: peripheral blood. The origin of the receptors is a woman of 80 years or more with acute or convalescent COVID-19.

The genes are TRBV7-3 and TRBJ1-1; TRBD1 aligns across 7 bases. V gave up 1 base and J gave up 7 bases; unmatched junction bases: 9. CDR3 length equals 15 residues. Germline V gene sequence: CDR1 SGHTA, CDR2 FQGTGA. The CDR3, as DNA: TGTGCCAGCAGCTTAAGCCGGGTGACAGGGAATGAAGCTTTCTTT. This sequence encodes CASSLSRVTGNEAFF.

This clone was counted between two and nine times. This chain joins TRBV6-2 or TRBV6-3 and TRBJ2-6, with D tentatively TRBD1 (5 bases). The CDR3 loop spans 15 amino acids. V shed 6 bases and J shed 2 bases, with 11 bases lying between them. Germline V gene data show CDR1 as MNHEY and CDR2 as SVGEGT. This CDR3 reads CASSLLTAGANVLTF. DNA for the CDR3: TGTGCCAGCAGCCTCCTGACAGCTGGGGCCAACGTCCTGACTTTC.

CDR3 region: CASSAGHGNSPLHF. CDR3 DNA: TGTGCCAGCAGTGCGGGACATGGGAATTCACCCCTCCACTTT. The genes are TRBV6-4 and TRBJ1-6; a possible D gene is TRBD1 (6 bases). The V gene lost 4 bases and the J gene lost 7 bases, with 11 bases spanning the gap. The CDR3 covers 14 residues. Germline V gene sequence: CDR1 MRHNA, CDR2 SNTAGT.

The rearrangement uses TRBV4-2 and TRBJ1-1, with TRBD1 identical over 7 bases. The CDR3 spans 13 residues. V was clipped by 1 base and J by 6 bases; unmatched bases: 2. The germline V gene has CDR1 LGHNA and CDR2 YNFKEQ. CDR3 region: CASSQGDRAEAFF. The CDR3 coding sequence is TGTGCCAGCAGCCAAGGCGACAGGGCTGAAGCTTTCTTT.

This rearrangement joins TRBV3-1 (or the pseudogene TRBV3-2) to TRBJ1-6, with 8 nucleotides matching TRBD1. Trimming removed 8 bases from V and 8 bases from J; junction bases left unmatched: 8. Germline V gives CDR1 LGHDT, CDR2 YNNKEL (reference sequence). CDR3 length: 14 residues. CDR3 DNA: TGTGCCAGCCAGCAGTCGACAGGGGATTCACCCCTCCACTTT. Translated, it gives CASQQSTGDSPLHF.

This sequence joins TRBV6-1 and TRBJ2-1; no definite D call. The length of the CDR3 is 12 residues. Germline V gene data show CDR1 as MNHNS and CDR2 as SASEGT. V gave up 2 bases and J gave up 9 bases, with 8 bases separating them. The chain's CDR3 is CASSERIGEQFF. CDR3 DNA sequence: TGTGCCAGCAGTGAACGTATCGGTGAGCAGTTCTTC.

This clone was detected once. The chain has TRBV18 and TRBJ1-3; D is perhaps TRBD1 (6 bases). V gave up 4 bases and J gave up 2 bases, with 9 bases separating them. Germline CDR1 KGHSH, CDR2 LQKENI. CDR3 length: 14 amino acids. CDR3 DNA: TGTGCCAGCTCACTCGGGACACCTGGAAACACCATATATTTT. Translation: CASSLGTPGNTIYF.